The T cell receptor (beta chain) under discussion was sequenced for a study of T cell changes during pregnancy in multiple sclerosis. Profiled with immunoSEQ multiplex PCR; TCRdb holds only in-frame clones, not every one. The data contain around 100,000 clones, just over 90% of them singletons. Germline CDR1 reads SGHTA; CDR2 reads FQGNSA. V was cut by 8 bases and J by 7 bases, with 11 bases left in between. This CDR3 region has 12 residues. The chain links TRBV7-2 to TRBJ2-2; D is possibly TRBD2 (6 bases). Source: peripheral blood, taken in the second trimester of pregnancy. The receptor comes from a female donor in good health, enrolled as a control in a pregnancy study. For the CDR3, the DNA is TGTGCCAGCGGACTACTCCTCGGGGAGCTGTTTTTT. Translation: CASGLLLGELFF. The variable domain in full, completed from reference TRBV7-2 and TRBJ2-2, reads GAGVSQSPSNKVTEKGKDVELRCDPISGHTALYWYRQSLGQGLEFLIYFQGNSAPDKSGLPSDRFSAERTGGSVSTLTIQRTQQEDSAVYLCASGLLLGELFFGEGSRLTVL.